This T cell receptor (beta chain) was identified in a study of blood T cell repertoires in COVID-19. The wider study: Sources were T cells, B-cell-depleted T cells, or PBMCs; the material itself was cDNA or gDNA.

Under the authors' procedure: Using reference gene primer amplification, nucleated cell counts were estimated. Profiling relied on immunoSEQ multiplex PCR, and the TCRdb table lists in-frame clones only, not all of them. From that table come the V and J calls and clone size; the DNA was used to work out D and trimming. The profile covers tens of thousands of clones, with approximately 90% appearing a single time and roughly 1.5% taken by the ten largest. From germline, CDR1 is LNHDA and CDR2 SQIVND (reference sequence). The germline V and J ends were trimmed by 9 bases and 5 bases, with 22 bases remaining between them. The CDR3 covers 15 residues. This clone has only one observation.

J is TRBJ1-2 and V is TRBV19, with a possible D match to TRBD1 (6 bases). The source is a human donor in a cohort sampled during active COVID-19. The sample was peripheral blood. CDR3 sequence (DNA): TGTGCCAGCACCAACAGGGAGGGGTCCCTATATGGCTACACCTTC. Its translation: CASTNREGSLYGYTF.